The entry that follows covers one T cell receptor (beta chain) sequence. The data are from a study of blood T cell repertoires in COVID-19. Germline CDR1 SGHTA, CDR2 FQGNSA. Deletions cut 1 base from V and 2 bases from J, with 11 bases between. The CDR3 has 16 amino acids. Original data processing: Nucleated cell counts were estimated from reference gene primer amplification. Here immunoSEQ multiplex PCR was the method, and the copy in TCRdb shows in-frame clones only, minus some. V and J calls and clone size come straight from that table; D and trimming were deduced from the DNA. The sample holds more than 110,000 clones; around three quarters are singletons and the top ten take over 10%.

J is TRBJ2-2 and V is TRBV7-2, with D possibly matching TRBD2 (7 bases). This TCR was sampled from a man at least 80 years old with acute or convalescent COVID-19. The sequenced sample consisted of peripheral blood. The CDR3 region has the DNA TGTGCCAGCAGCTTAGAAGGGGGGGCCAACACCGGGGAGCTGTTTTTT. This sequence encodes CASSLEGGANTGELFF.